This T cell receptor beta chain derives from a study of blood T cell repertoires in COVID-19. On the study more broadly: Acute-phase and convalescent COVID-19 samples originated in the United States, Italy and Spain.

This CDR3 region has 19 residues. Germline CDR1 and CDR2: MNHEY and SMNVEV (reference sequence). J lost 3 bases, V lost 5 bases, and 13 bases had no gene match. In the source study's methods: Reference gene primers were amplified, and this amplification served to estimate nucleated cell counts. Some clones are missing from TCRdb's copy, which holds only in-frame ones; the method was immunoSEQ multiplex PCR. D and trimming were read from the DNA, whereas the V and J calls and clone size are those reported in that table. The sample yields about 130,000 clones, roughly 84% seen once. The sample was peripheral blood. The chain joins TRBV27 to TRBJ2-7; 16 bases agree with TRBD2. The sequence was obtained from a woman aged 30 to 39 who had recovered from COVID-19. This CDR3 is CASSPRGLAGGPRDYEQYF. The CDR3 coding sequence is TGTGCCAGCAGTCCACGGGGACTAGCGGGAGGGCCGAGAGACTACGAGCAGTACTTC.